Listed here is a single T cell receptor beta chain. This specimen comes from a study of blood T cells in healthy people across ages. The second PCR ran about 6 to 12 cycles with a sample-barcoded 5' primer and J-beta primers. MiXCR, run by TCRdb on the 5' RACE reads, gives a single entry per CDR3 protein. This sample carries hundreds of thousands of distinct CDR3 sequences, 20% to 25% of them seen once, and the ten largest clones take more than 3%. Germline lookup yields CDR1 SQVTM and CDR2 ANQGSEA. V was pared by 6 bases and J by 3 bases, with 9 bases between. The CDR3 contains 12 residues. This sequence was found in a man between 70 and 80 years old in good health. The genes are TRBV29-1 and TRBJ2-1; possible D gene TRBD2, 5 bases. Material for sequencing was blood. Written as DNA, the CDR3 is TGCAGCGTGAGGGAAAACTACAATGAGCAGTTCTTC. This encodes CSVRENYNEQFF.